This T cell receptor beta chain was recovered during a study of beta chain features in type 1 diabetes. As every portion of the isolated RNA was reverse transcribed, the sequencing read expressed TCRB transcripts. Clones were read by immunoSEQ multiplex PCR, and TCRdb kept only the in-frame ones, dropping some. The table lists 600,000 to 750,000 clones, roughly 12% of them singletons. Germline CDR1 reads SQVTM; CDR2 reads ANQGSEA. J gave up 3 bases and V 5 bases, and 2 bases lay outside the gene matches. The CDR3 is 13 residues long. Naive, central memory, regulatory and stem cell-like memory cells within the CD4+ compartment were sorted using CD45RO/CCR7/CD25/CD127/CD95/CD27. Study-level points and caveats: All four CD4+ subsets of Type 1 diabetes patients contained TCRB CDR3s that were moderately but significantly shorter. Any PCR bias toward short templates would affect both groups alike.

This clone was detected only a few times. Its antigen remains unknown. Sequencing used naive CD4+ T cells from blood. This sequence was found in a man under 40 with type 1 diabetes. The V and J genes are TRBV29-1 and TRBJ1-4, with 8 bases fitting TRBD1. CDR3 residues: CSVTTGANEKLFF. The CDR3 nucleotides read TGCAGCGTTACGACAGGGGCTAATGAAAAACTGTTTTTT.